The 16 T cell receptor beta chains below come from one sample, sequenced in a study of cytomegalovirus exposure and HLA in healthy donors. PCR was performed using 60 Vbeta and 13 Jbeta primers. The table came from immunoSEQ multiplex PCR; TCRdb's copy has only in-frame clones and leaves some out. The table has 150,000 or so clones, about four fifths seen once. Specimen: PBMCs. These receptors all come from a man aged 25-45 years in good health and CMV-seronegative.

This clone was seen a single time. The chain combines TRBV10-3 with TRBJ2-7; TRBD1 aligns across 7 bases. This CDR3 is built from 15 residues. V was clipped by 4 bases and J by 5 bases; unmatched bases: 11. Germline V gene lookup returns CDR1 ENHRY and CDR2 SYGVKD. DNA of the CDR3: TGTGCCATCAGTGGACCTAACAGGGGTGGCCACGAGCAGTACTTC. Translation gives CAISGPNRGGHEQYF.

V is TRBV7-3 and J is TRBJ2-5; D ambiguous. The CDR3 has 14 amino acids. Germline CDR1 reads SGHTA; CDR2 reads FQGTGA. The V end was cut by 5 bases, the J end by 5 bases, with 15 bases between. CDR3 amino acids: CASSPTAAWETQYF. The CDR3 bases are TGTGCCAGCAGCCCGACCGCGGCGTGGGAGACCCAGTACTTC.

The chain joins TRBV28 to TRBJ1-1; TRBD1 is a possible D gene (5 bases). Germline V CDR1 and CDR2: MDHEN, SYDVKM. V lost 5 bases, J lost 4 bases, and 20 bases lay in between. The CDR3 loop spans 16 amino acids. This chain's CDR3 is CASSPLPARQSTEAFF. CDR3 coding DNA: TGTGCCAGCAGTCCCCTTCCCGCGAGACAGAGCACTGAAGCTTTCTTT.

V gene TRBV5-1 combines with J gene TRBJ2-3; perhaps TRBD2 as D (6 bases). With 3 bases removed from V and 4 bases from J, the gap between germline ends came to 15 bases. The germline V gene encodes CDR1 SGHRS and CDR2 YFSETQ. CDR3 length: 15 residues. CDR3 sequence reads: CASSSELASADTQYF. CDR3 DNA sequence: TGCGCCAGCAGCTCAGAACTAGCTAGCGCAGATACGCAGTATTTT.

The rearrangement links TRBV6-5 to TRBJ1-2, with 7 positions matching TRBD1. The germline gives CDR1 MNHEY, CDR2 SVGAGI. CDR3 length: 15 amino acids. V lost 2 bases, J lost 5 bases, and 8 bases stayed unmatched. The CDR3 region is CASSYRGTARYGYTF. The CDR3 DNA follows: TGTGCCAGCAGTTACCGTGGGACAGCTAGATATGGCTACACCTTC.

The CDR3 here is CASSPYPGQGGTEAFF. CDR3 bases: TGCGCCAGCAGCCCCTACCCCGGACAGGGTGGGACTGAAGCTTTCTTT. The chain uses TRBV4-1 and TRBJ1-1; 8 nucleotides agree with TRBD1. CDR3 size: 16 residues. The trim removed 4 bases at V and 5 bases at J, leaving 12 bases unmatched. Germline loops: CDR1 MGHRA, CDR2 YSYEKL.

This clone was recorded only once. The CDR3 here is CASSSDRGGHNEQFF. CDR3 nucleotide sequence: TGTGCCAGCAGTTCTGACAGGGGCGGCCACAATGAGCAGTTCTTC. This rearrangement joins TRBV6-1 to TRBJ2-1; 8 bases fit TRBD1. Germline V gives CDR1 MNHNS, CDR2 SASEGT. Losses at the gene ends were 5 bases for V and 5 bases for J; bases not matched to a gene: 8. The CDR3 covers 15 residues.

The chain has TRBV13 and TRBJ1-1; TRBD1 matches 8 bases. With V trimmed by 3 bases and J by 4 bases, 7 bases remained unmatched. The CDR3 is 15 residues long. CDR1 is PRHDT and CDR2 is FYEKMQ in the germline V gene (reference sequence). The CDR3 loop is CASSLLAGGFTEAFF. The CDR3 coding sequence is TGTGCCAGCAGCTTGTTAGCAGGGGGCTTCACTGAAGCTTTCTTT.

The chain joins TRBV6-1 to TRBJ2-3; TRBD2 matches 10 bases. The CDR3 extends over 16 amino acids. Germline V lookup: CDR1 MNHNS, CDR2 SASEGT. Losses at the gene ends were 4 bases for V and 1 base for J; bases not matched to a gene: 5. The chain's CDR3 is CASSVLAGGGTDTQYF. CDR3 nucleotides: TGTGCCAGCAGTGTTTTAGCGGGAGGAGGCACAGATACGCAGTATTTT.

V and J are TRBV6-1 and TRBJ2-3; 8 nucleotides line up with TRBD2. The CDR3 runs 16 residues. Germline V gives CDR1 MNHNS, CDR2 SASEGT. The junction had 3 bases not matched to a gene; V was cut back by 0 bases and J by 1 base. The DNA of the CDR3 is TGTGCCAGCAGTGAAGCCTGGCGGGGGGGCACAGATACGCAGTATTTT. It yields the protein CASSEAWRGGTDTQYF.

The CDR3 reads CASSLRGGETQYF. In DNA form, the CDR3 reads TGTGCCAGCAGCTTACGGGGTGGAGAGACCCAGTACTTC. The chain carries TRBV11-1 and TRBJ2-5, with D possibly matching TRBD2 (5 bases). The CDR3 extends over 13 amino acids. The V gene lost 2 bases and the J gene lost 4 bases, with 8 bases spanning the gap. Germline V lookup: CDR1 SGHAT, CDR2 FQDESV (reference sequence).

This clone was observed a handful of times. The chain couples TRBV2 to TRBJ2-7; no firm D call. V gave up 10 bases and J gave up 1 base, with 5 bases separating them. Germline lookup yields CDR1 SNHLY and CDR2 FYNNEI. There are 10 residues in the CDR3. CDR3 sequence reads: CATGSYEQYF. The CDR3 nucleotides read TGTGCCACCGGGTCCTACGAGCAGTACTTC.

This clone was seen a single time. This CDR3 reads CATSSPGHGAYEQYF. CDR3 bases: TGTGCCACCAGCAGCCCGGGACACGGGGCCTACGAGCAGTACTTC. This chain joins TRBV15 and TRBJ2-7, with D maybe TRBD1 (6 bases). This CDR3 contains 15 residues. The ends were cut back, 3 bases at V and 2 bases at J, with 14 bases in the middle. The germline V gene encodes CDR1 LNHNV and CDR2 YYDKDF (reference sequence).

This chain links TRBV9 with TRBJ2-5, with TRBD1 matching 11 bases. The germline CDR1 and CDR2 sequences are SGDLS and YYNGEE. The CDR3 loop spans 18 amino acids. V lost 0 bases and J lost 4; bases outside the gene matches: 11. The CDR3 region has the DNA TGTGCCAGCAGCGTAGCGGGGACAGGGGGATTCGTAACAGAGACCCAGTACTTC. It encodes CASSVAGTGGFVTETQYF.

This chain joins TRBV19 and TRBJ1-4, with D possibly TRBD1 on 5 matching bases. Germline CDR1 reads LNHDA; CDR2 reads SQIVND (reference sequence). V lost 7 bases, J lost 3 bases, and 15 bases lay in between. The CDR3 is 15 amino acids. The CDR3 loop is CASNFIRQPNEKLFF. In DNA, the CDR3 is TGTGCCAGTAACTTCATAAGACAGCCTAATGAAAAACTGTTTTTT.

DNA for the CDR3: TGTGCCAGCAGGCGGACAGAATATGAAGCTTTCTTT. Translated: CASRRTEYEAFF. The rearrangement uses TRBV6-1 and TRBJ1-1, with D perhaps TRBD1 (6 bases). With 6 bases removed from V and 7 bases from J, the gap between germline ends came to 12 bases. Germline CDR1 and CDR2: MNHNS and SASEGT. This CDR3 contains 12 residues.